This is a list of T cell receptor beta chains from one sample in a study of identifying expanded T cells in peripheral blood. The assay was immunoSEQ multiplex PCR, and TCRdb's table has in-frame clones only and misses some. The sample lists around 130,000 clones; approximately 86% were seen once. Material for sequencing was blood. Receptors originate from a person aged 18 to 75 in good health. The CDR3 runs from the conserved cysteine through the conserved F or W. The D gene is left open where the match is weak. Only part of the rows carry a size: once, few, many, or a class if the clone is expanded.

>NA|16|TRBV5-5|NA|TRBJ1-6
TGTGCCAGCAACCAGGAGGTGGGCTCCTATAATTCACCCCTCCACTTT
CASNQEVGSYNSPLHF
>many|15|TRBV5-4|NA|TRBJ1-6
TGTGCCAGCAGCTTGGTTGCAGGGGATAATTCACCCCTCCACTTT
CASSLVAGDNSPLHF
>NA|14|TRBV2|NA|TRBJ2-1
TGTGCCAGCAGGGACAGCCCGATGTACAATGAGCAGTTCTTC
CASRDSPMYNEQFF
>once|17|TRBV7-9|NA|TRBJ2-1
TGTGCCAGCAGCTACGATTTGAGAGGGGAAGGCAACAATGAGCAGTTCTTC
CASSYDLRGEGNNEQFF
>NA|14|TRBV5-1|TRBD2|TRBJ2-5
TGCGCCAGCAGCATGACTAGCGGGCAAGAGACCCAGTACTTC
CASSMTSGQETQYF
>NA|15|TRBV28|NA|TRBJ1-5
TGTGCCAGATTTGGACTTTGGAGGCCAAATCAGCCCCAGCATTTT
CARFGLWRPNQPQHF
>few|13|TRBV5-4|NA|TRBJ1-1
TGTGCCAGCAGCTATGTCCGGGACACTGAAGCTTTCTTT
CASSYVRDTEAFF
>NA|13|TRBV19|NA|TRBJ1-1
TGTGCCAGTGGAAGGACGACGGGCACTGAAGCTTTCTTT
CASGRTTGTEAFF
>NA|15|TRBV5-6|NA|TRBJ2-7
TGTGCCAGCAGACTTTGGGGGGCAGGGGTGGACGAGCAGTACTTC
CASRLWGAGVDEQYF
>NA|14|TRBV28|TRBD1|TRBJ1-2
TGTGCCAGCAGTTTAACGGGACAGGGAGGTGGCTACACCTTC
CASSLTGQGGGYTF
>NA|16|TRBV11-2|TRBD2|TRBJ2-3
TGTGCCAGCAGCTCAATAGCGGGGAGTAGCACAGATACGCAGTATTTT
CASSSIAGSSTDTQYF
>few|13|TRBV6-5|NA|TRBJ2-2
TGTGCCAGCAGTTACCTACGCACCGGGGAGCTGTTTTTT
CASSYLRTGELFF
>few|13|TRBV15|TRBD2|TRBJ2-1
TGTGCCACCAGCAGAGATCCCGACGGGAGGAAGTTCTTC
CATSRDPDGRKFF
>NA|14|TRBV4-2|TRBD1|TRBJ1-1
TGTGCCAGCAGCCAACCGGGACAGGGCACGGCGACTTTCTTT
CASSQPGQGTATFF
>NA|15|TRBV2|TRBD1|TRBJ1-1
TGTGCCAGCAGCCCCAGACAGGGAGGGTACACTGAAGCTTTCTTT
CASSPRQGGYTEAFF
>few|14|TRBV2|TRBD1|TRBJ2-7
TGTGCCAGCAGAGCGGACAGGACCTCCTACGAGCAGTACTTC
CASRADRTSYEQYF
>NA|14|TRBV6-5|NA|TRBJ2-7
TGTGCCAGCAGTTGGGGGGGGGCGGCCTACGAGCAGTACTTC
CASSWGGAAYEQYF
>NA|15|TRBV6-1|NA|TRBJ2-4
TGTGCCAGCAGTATCACAGGGTTAGCCAAAAACATTCAGTACTTC
CASSITGLAKNIQYF
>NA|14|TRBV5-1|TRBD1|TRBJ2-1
TGCGCCAGCAGCACACAGGGGTACTACAATGAGCAGTTCTTC
CASSTQGYYNEQFF
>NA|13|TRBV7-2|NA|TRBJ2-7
TGTGCCAGCAGCTTAGGGGCCCACTACGAGCAGTACTTC
CASSLGAHYEQYF